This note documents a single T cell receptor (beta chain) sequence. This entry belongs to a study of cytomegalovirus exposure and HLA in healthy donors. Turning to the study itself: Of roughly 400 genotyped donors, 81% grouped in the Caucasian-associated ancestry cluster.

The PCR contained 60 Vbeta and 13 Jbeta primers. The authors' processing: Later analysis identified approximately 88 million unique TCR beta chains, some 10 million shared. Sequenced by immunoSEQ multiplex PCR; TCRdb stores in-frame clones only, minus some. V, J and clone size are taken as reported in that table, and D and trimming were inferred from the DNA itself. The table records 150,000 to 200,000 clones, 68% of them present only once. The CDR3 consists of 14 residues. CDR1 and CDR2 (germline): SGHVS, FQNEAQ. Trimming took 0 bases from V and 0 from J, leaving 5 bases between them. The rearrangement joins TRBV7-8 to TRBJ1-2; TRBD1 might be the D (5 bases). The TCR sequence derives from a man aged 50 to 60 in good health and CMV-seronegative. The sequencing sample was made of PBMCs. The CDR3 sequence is CASSLAGANYGYTF. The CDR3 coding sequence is TGTGCCAGCAGCTTAGCAGGGGCTAACTATGGCTACACCTTC.